These 9 T cell receptor beta chains originate from one sample sequenced in a study of shared clonotypes between healthy human individuals. CD45RO-negative CD8 cells positively selected for CCR7 made up the naive population, which excluded terminally differentiated effector memory CD45RA+ cells. TCRdb's table, derived via immunoSEQ multiplex PCR, lists solely in-frame clones and lacks some. This table has around 2.1 million clones, roughly 91% appearing once. The sequenced sample consisted of naive CD8+ T cells from PBMCs. All receptors come from a man aged 18 to 29 in good health. Some clones in this sample may be carry-over from other donors' samples.

Turning to this clone: Other DNA sequences from this sample encode an identical CDR3 as well. This chain links TRBV7-9 with TRBJ1-4, with 7 nucleotides matching TRBD1. The germline V gene encodes CDR1 SEHNR and CDR2 FQNEAQ (reference sequence). The CDR3 covers 13 residues. V was pared by 1 base and J by 8 bases, with 1 base of the junction left unmatched. The CDR3 spells CASSLGTGEKLFF. The CDR3 DNA follows: TGTGCCAGCAGCTTAGGGACAGGAGAAAAACTGTTTTTT.

V is TRBV11-2 and J is TRBJ2-3; TRBD2 is a possible D gene (5 bases). With 1 base removed from V and 2 bases from J, the gap between germline ends came to 16 bases. Germline V CDR1 and CDR2: SGHAT, FQNNGV. CDR3 size: 17 residues. CDR3 nucleotides: TGTGCCAGCAGCTTAGGTTTAGGGCGGGTACTCACAGATACGCAGTATTTT. Amino acids: CASSLGLGRVLTDTQYF. Combining the CDR3 with reference TRBV11-2 and TRBJ2-3 gives the whole variable domain EAGVAQSPRYKIIEKRQSVAFWCNPISGHATLYWYQQILGQGPKLLIQFQNNGVVDDSQLPKDRFSAERLKGVDSTLKIQPAKLEDSAVYLCASSLGLGRVLTDTQYFGPGTRLTVL.

This chain connects TRBV6-5 to TRBJ2-3; 11 bases line up with TRBD2. J gave up 5 bases and V 2 bases, and 6 bases lay outside the gene matches. The CDR3 covers 16 residues. The germline gives CDR1 MNHEY, CDR2 SVGAGI. The CDR3 DNA reads TGTGCCAGCAGTTACGGTCCCGGGACTAGCGGAGATACGCAGTATTTT. Amino acids: CASSYGPGTSGDTQYF.

The rearrangement uses TRBV7-9 and TRBJ2-3; D possibly corresponds to TRBD1 (6 bases). Trimming removed 10 bases at V and 0 bases at J, with 20 bases between. This CDR3 is 16 amino acids long. Germline V gene sequence: CDR1 SEHNR, CDR2 FQNEAQ (reference sequence). CDR3 nucleotide sequence: TGTGCCACTGCGCCTTTGGACAGCACTAGCACAGATACGCAGTATTTT. Amino acid sequence: CATAPLDSTSTDTQYF. Filled out from reference TRBV7-9 and TRBJ2-3, the complete variable domain reads DTGVSQNPRHKITKRGQNVTFRCDPISEHNRLYWYRQTLGQGPEFLTYFQNEAQLEKSRLLSDRFSAERPKGSFSTLEIQRTEQGDSAMYLCATAPLDSTSTDTQYFGPGTRLTVL.

This chain uses TRBV19 with TRBJ1-1, with 9 bases lining up with TRBD1. J lost 5 bases, V lost 3 bases, and 7 bases had no gene match. This CDR3 has 15 amino acids. Germline CDR1 LNHDA, CDR2 SQIVND (reference sequence). CDR3 DNA sequence: TGTGCCAGTAGTATGGACAGGGGCTCGTTGACTGAAGCTTTCTTT. This gives the protein CASSMDRGSLTEAFF.

The chain combines TRBV5-1 with TRBJ2-7; TRBD1 is a possible D gene (6 bases). Trimming shortened V by 3 bases and J by 3 bases, and 16 bases separated the two germline ends. Germline loops: CDR1 SGHRS, CDR2 YFSETQ. CDR3 size: 15 residues. The DNA of the CDR3 is TGCGCCAGCAGCTCGGACAGCCTTAGAGACTACGAGCAGTACTTC. Encoded protein: CASSSDSLRDYEQYF.

The rearrangement joins TRBV5-6 to TRBJ2-1; possibly TRBD2 for D (6 bases). Germline CDR1 reads SGHDT; CDR2 reads YYEEEE. V lost 2 bases, J lost 6 bases, and 9 bases lay in between. The CDR3 runs to 13 residues. The CDR3 nucleotides are TGTGCCAGCAGCTTCGGGGGAGTCAATGAGCAGTTCTTC. This sequence encodes CASSFGGVNEQFF. Looking up the rest from reference TRBV5-6 and TRBJ2-1 gives the full variable domain: DAGVTQSPTHLIKTRGQQVTLRCSPKSGHDTVSWYQQALGQGPQFIFQYYEEEERQRGNFPDRFSGHQFPNYSSELNVNALLLGDSALYLCASSFGGVNEQFFGPGTRLTVL.

J is TRBJ2-1 and V is TRBV28, with D perhaps matching TRBD1 (5 bases). Germline V gene data show CDR1 as MDHEN and CDR2 as SYDVKM. Trimming shortened V by 6 bases and J by 0 bases, and 15 bases separated the two germline ends. This CDR3 contains 16 residues. Here the CDR3 DNA reads TGTGCCAGCAGAAAGCTGACAGAGAGCTCCTACAATGAGCAGTTCTTC. Translated, it gives CASRKLTESSYNEQFF.

The chain employs TRBV28 and TRBJ1-4; D is possibly TRBD1 (5 bases). V was shortened by 1 base and J by 5 bases, with 14 bases between the two germline ends. The CDR3 is 16 residues long. Germline CDR1 reads MDHEN; CDR2 reads SYDVKM. The chain's CDR3 is CASSLFFGHRNEKLFF. CDR3 nucleotide sequence: TGTGCCAGCAGTTTATTTTTCGGACACCGGAATGAAAAACTGTTTTTT.